Following are 16 T cell receptor beta chains from one sample sequenced in a study of blood T cell repertoires in COVID-19. The repertoire was sequenced with immunoSEQ multiplex PCR; TCRdb's copy has only in-frame clones and lacks some. The sample shows under 500,000 clones, approximately 90% of them seen only once. The sample consisted of peripheral blood. The receptors originated from a woman aged 25 to 45 with acute or convalescent COVID-19.

The chain couples TRBV7-3 to TRBJ2-1; D not certain. CDR3 length: 13 residues. Per the germline V gene, CDR1 is SGHTA and CDR2 is FQGTGA. The ends were cut back, 5 bases at V and 5 bases at J, with 10 bases in the middle. In DNA, the CDR3 is TGTGCCAGCAGCCGAGAAGCACACAATGAGCAGTTCTTC. Its protein is CASSREAHNEQFF. The full variable domain, its missing parts supplied by reference TRBV7-3 and TRBJ2-1, is GAGVSQTPSNKVTEKGKYVELRCDPISGHTALYWYRQSLGQGPEFLIYFQGTGAADDSGLPNDRFFAVRPEGSVSTLKIQRTERGDSAVYLCASSREAHNEQFFGPGTRLTVL.

The V gene is TRBV7-2, the J gene TRBJ2-1, with TRBD2 matching 7 bases. This CDR3 is 14 amino acids long. The V gene's germline CDR1 is SGHTA and CDR2 FQGNSA. Trimming removed 3 bases from V and 5 bases from J; junction bases left unmatched: 4. CDR3 nucleotides: TGTGCCAGCAGCTTCCGGGGAGGGGACAATGAGCAGTTCTTC. Translating it yields CASSFRGGDNEQFF.

This clone was seen a few times. The chain employs TRBV3-1 (or the pseudogene TRBV3-2) and TRBJ2-3; tentative D call: TRBD2 (6 bases). Germline CDR1 reads LGHDT; CDR2 reads YNNKEL (reference sequence). V dropped 4 bases and J dropped 5 bases, with 13 bases sitting between them. The CDR3 consists of 14 residues. The CDR3 DNA reads as TGTGCCAGCAGCCGTGCGGGGCGGAAAGATACGCAGTATTTT. Residues: CASSRAGRKDTQYF.

This chain links TRBV3-1 (or the pseudogene TRBV3-2) with TRBJ2-4; weak D call: TRBD2 (5 bases). Germline V gene data show CDR1 as LGHDT and CDR2 as YNNKEL (reference sequence). The CDR3 has 18 residues. V gave up 0 bases and J gave up 0 bases, with 15 bases separating them. This chain's CDR3 is CASSQERSGPSAKNIQYF. CDR3 sequence (DNA): TGTGCCAGCAGCCAAGAGAGGAGCGGACCCTCAGCCAAAAACATTCAGTACTTC.

The chain uses TRBV7-9 and TRBJ2-7; possibly TRBD1 for D (6 bases). This CDR3 is built from 15 residues. The germline V gene encodes CDR1 SEHNR and CDR2 FQNEAQ (reference sequence). V lost 5 bases and J lost 0, with 14 bases in between. CDR3 DNA: TGTGCCAGCAGCCCTACGGGGACAAGCTCCTACGAGCAGTACTTC. Amino acid sequence: CASSPTGTSSYEQYF. Full variable domain (missing parts from reference TRBV7-9 and TRBJ2-7): DTGVSQNPRHKITKRGQNVTFRCDPISEHNRLYWYRQTLGQGPEFLTYFQNEAQLEKSRLLSDRFSAERPKGSFSTLEIQRTEQGDSAMYLCASSPTGTSSYEQYFGPGTRLTVT.

The CDR3 region is CATGTGGNTIYF. CDR3 nucleotides: TGTGCCACAGGGACAGGGGGAAACACCATATATTTT. V is TRBV4-2 and J is TRBJ1-3, with TRBD1 matching 9 bases. The CDR3 is made up of 12 amino acids. Germline CDR1 and CDR2: LGHNA and YNFKEQ. V shed 10 bases, J shed 4 bases, and the junction held 2 bases outside the gene matches.

This chain joins TRBV28 and TRBJ1-2; 11 bases are a match to TRBD1. The CDR3 consists of 15 residues. The J segment lost 8 bases and the V segment lost 5 bases, leaving 10 bases of the junction unmatched. From germline, CDR1 is MDHEN and CDR2 SYDVKM. The CDR3 loop is CASSPRDRGMKGYTF. The CDR3, as DNA: TGTGCCAGCAGTCCCCGGGACAGGGGGATGAAAGGCTACACCTTC.

This chain joins TRBV5-1 and TRBJ1-6, with 7 bases lining up with TRBD1. The CDR3 has 15 residues. Germline CDR1 and CDR2: SGHRS and YFSETQ. The J segment lost 10 bases and the V segment lost 4 bases, leaving 11 bases of the junction unmatched. This CDR3 reads CASSPTTGVKSPLHF. The CDR3 DNA reads as TGCGCCAGCAGCCCCACCACAGGGGTAAAGTCACCCCTCCACTTT.

Remarks on this clone: The sample has other DNA sequences that encode this CDR3 too. The chain employs TRBV25-1 and TRBJ1-1, with D tentatively TRBD1 (6 bases). This CDR3 spans 11 amino acids. The germline V gene has CDR1 MGHDK and CDR2 SYGVNS. Trimming cost V 4 bases and J 8 bases, with 8 bases left between them. In DNA, the CDR3 is TGTGCCAGCAGTGTTGGGACAGAAGCTTTCTTT. The encoded protein is CASSVGTEAFF.

CDR3 nucleotide sequence: TGTGCCAGCAGCCAACCCAAGACAGGCTCTCATTCACCCCTCCACTTT. Translating it yields CASSQPKTGSHSPLHF. The chain couples TRBV3-1 (or the pseudogene TRBV3-2) to TRBJ1-6; a possible D gene is TRBD1 (6 bases). CDR3 length: 16 residues. Germline loops: CDR1 LGHDT, CDR2 YNNKEL (reference sequence). Deletions cut 2 bases from V and 8 bases from J, with 16 bases between.

The chain carries TRBV25-1 and TRBJ1-4; the D gene is possibly TRBD1 (5 bases). V was clipped by 8 bases and J by 8 bases, with 18 bases between them. In germline, CDR1 is MGHDK, CDR2 SYGVNS. CDR3 length equals 14 residues. As DNA, the CDR3 is TGTGCCAGCTCCCAAGGGCAGGGTGGGGAAAAACTGTTTTTT. It encodes CASSQGQGGEKLFF. The entire variable domain, with the rest obtained from reference TRBV25-1 and TRBJ1-4, is as follows: EADIYQTPRYLVIGTGKKITLECSQTMGHDKMYWYQQDPGMELHLIHYSYGVNSTEKGDLSSESTVSRIRTEHFPLTLESARPSHTSQYLCASSQGQGGEKLFFGSGTQLSVL.

This clone was seen only a few times. The CDR3 sequence: CASSLGDRTDSNQPQHF. CDR3 in DNA: TGTGCCAGCAGCTTAGGTGACAGAACCGATAGCAATCAGCCCCAGCATTTT. The chain links TRBV7-9 to TRBJ1-5; D is possibly TRBD1 (5 bases). CDR1 is SEHNR, CDR2 FQNEAQ, per germline (reference sequence). Trimming cost V 1 base and J 0 bases, with 13 bases left between them. This CDR3 is built from 17 residues.

V usage is TRBV11-3 and J usage is TRBJ2-1, with a possible D match to TRBD1 (5 bases). V dropped 2 bases and J dropped 6 bases, with 8 bases sitting between them. CDR1 is SGHNT, CDR2 YENEEA, per germline. The CDR3 extends over 13 amino acids. The CDR3 protein is CASSLSGINEQFF. DNA for the CDR3: TGTGCCAGCAGCTTATCAGGGATCAATGAGCAGTTCTTC.

Here the CDR3 reads CASNKAHWEGTQYF. CDR3 in DNA: TGTGCCAGCAATAAAGCTCACTGGGAGGGGACCCAGTACTTC. The chain has TRBV7-7 and TRBJ2-5; 7 bases map to TRBD2. V gave up 7 bases and J gave up 7 bases; unmatched junction bases: 12. This CDR3 contains 14 residues. The germline V gene has CDR1 SSHAT and CDR2 FNYEAQ (reference sequence).

The rearrangement links TRBV28 to TRBJ2-3; TRBD2 might be the D (7 bases). The germline V and J ends were trimmed by 6 bases and 0 bases, with 10 bases remaining between them. The CDR3 runs 14 residues. Per the germline V gene, CDR1 is MDHEN and CDR2 is SYDVKM. CDR3 sequence reads: CASSEGGSTDTQYF. Here the CDR3 DNA reads TGTGCCAGCAGCGAGGGGGGGAGCACAGATACGCAGTATTTT.

This chain links TRBV28 with TRBJ1-3; D is undetermined. The V end lost 5 bases, the J end lost 0 bases, and 11 bases lay between the germline ends. The CDR3 extends over 15 amino acids. Germline assignment: CDR1 MDHEN and CDR2 SYDVKM. The CDR3 region is CASSPTTLSGNTIYF. DNA of the CDR3: TGTGCCAGCAGTCCCACGACTCTCTCTGGAAACACCATATATTTT.